In this sample, the clone carrying this TCR beta chain turned up many times. What it binds is unknown. Generation of TCR cDNA used 5'RACE template switching (which added a universal primer site and UMIs). Using its own MiXCR run on the 5' RACE reads, TCRdb lists one record per CDR3 protein. The sample gives approximately 300,000 distinct CDR3 sequences, roughly 8.7% of which show up once; 15% to 20% is in the top ten. These data are taken from a study of T cells after yellow fever vaccination. Study observations and caveats: On re-exposure, the response was weaker but peaked faster, at day 5 versus 15. Clonotype sharing between CD4 and CD8 compartments was small. After the booster, 96% of CD4 and roughly nine tenths of CD8 primary-response clones were re-detected.

Source: PBMCs, taken on the day of the first yellow fever vaccination. This clonotype was sampled from a man younger than 35 who received the YFV17D yellow fever vaccine.

CDR3 coding DNA: TGTGCCAGCAGCTCTAACAGGGGACACACTGAAGCTTTCTTT. Its protein is CASSSNRGHTEAFF. This sequence joins TRBV5-5 and TRBJ1-1; 7 bases line up with TRBD1. CDR1 is SGHKS, CDR2 YYEKEE, per germline (reference sequence). V lost 3 bases and J lost 3; bases outside the gene matches: 5. The CDR3 has 14 amino acids.